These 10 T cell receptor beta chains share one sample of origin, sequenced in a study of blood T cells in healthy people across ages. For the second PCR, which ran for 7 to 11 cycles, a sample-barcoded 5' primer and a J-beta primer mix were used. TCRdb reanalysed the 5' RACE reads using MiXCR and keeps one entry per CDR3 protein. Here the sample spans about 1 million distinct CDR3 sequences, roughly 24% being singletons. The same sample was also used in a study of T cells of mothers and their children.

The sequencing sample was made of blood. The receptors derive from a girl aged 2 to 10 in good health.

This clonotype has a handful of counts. The CDR3 spells CATTTGEYSLQETQYF. For the CDR3, the DNA is TGTGCCACCACCACCGGGGAGTACTCCTTACAAGAGACCCAGTACTTC. V usage is TRBV2 and J usage is TRBJ2-5; TRBD2 might be the D (5 bases). Germline CDR1 reads SNHLY; CDR2 reads FYNNEI. Trimming removed 10 bases from V and 2 bases from J, with 23 bases in between. The length of the CDR3 is 16 residues.

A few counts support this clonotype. CDR3 loop: CASSQDSASGIAYEQYF. CDR3 DNA: TGCGCCAGCAGCCAAGACTCTGCTAGCGGGATTGCCTACGAGCAGTACTTC. V gene TRBV4-1 combines with J gene TRBJ2-7; 9 bases align to TRBD2. Germline-derived CDR1 and CDR2 are MGHRA and YSYEKL. This CDR3 spans 17 amino acids. With V trimmed by 0 bases and J by 2 bases, 8 bases remained unmatched.

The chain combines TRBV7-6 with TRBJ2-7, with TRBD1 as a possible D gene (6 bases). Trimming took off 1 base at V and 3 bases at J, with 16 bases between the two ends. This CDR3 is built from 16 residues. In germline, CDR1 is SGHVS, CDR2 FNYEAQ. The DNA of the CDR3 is TGTGCCAGCAGCTTAGACTGGACAGAGGTTGTCTACGAGCAGTACTTC. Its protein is CASSLDWTEVVYEQYF.

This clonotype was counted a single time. The CDR3 region is CASSSGQALPDTQYF. The CDR3 DNA sequence: TGTGCCAGCAGTTCGGGACAGGCCCTCCCAGATACGCAGTATTTT. The V and J genes are TRBV28 and TRBJ2-3; 8 bases match TRBD1. This CDR3 is 15 amino acids long. After removal of 4 bases from V and 4 bases from J, the junction contained 7 bases not matched to a gene. The V gene's germline CDR1 is MDHEN and CDR2 SYDVKM.

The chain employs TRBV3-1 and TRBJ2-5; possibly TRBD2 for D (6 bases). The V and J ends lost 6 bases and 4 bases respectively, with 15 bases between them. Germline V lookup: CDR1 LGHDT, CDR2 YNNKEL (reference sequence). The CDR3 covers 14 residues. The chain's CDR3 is CASRLASGGETQYF. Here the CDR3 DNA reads TGTGCCAGCAGGCTAGCGTCAGGTGGAGAGACCCAGTACTTC.

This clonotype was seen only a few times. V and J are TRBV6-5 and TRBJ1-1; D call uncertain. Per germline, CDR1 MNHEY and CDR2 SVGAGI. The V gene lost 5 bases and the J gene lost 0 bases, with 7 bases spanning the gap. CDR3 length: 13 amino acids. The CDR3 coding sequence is TGTGCCAGCAGTGTAAGATTGAACACTGAAGCTTTCTTT. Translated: CASSVRLNTEAFF.

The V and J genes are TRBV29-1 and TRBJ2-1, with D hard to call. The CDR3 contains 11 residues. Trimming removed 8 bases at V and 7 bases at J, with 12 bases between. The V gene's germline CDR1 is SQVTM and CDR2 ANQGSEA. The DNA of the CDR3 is TGCAGCCTCCCCCGTGGGAATGAGCAGTTCTTC. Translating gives CSLPRGNEQFF.

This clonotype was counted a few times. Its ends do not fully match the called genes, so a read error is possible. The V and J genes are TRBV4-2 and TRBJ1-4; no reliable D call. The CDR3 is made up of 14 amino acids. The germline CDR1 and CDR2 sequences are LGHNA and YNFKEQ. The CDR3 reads CASSVQKTNEKLVF. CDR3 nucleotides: TGTGCCAGCAGCGTACAGAAGACTAATGAAAAACTGGTTTTT.

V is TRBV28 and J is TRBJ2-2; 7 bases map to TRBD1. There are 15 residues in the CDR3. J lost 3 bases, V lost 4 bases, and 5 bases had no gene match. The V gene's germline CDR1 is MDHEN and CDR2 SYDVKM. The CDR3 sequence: CASSSRDSYTGELFF. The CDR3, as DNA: TGTGCCAGCAGTTCCCGGGACAGCTACACCGGGGAGCTGTTTTTT. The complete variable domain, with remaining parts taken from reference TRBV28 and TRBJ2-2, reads DVKVTQSSRYLVKRTGEKVFLECVQDMDHENMFWYRQDPGLGLRLIYFSYDVKMKEKGDIPEGYSVSREKKERFSLILESASTNQTSMYLCASSSRDSYTGELFFGEGSRLTVL.

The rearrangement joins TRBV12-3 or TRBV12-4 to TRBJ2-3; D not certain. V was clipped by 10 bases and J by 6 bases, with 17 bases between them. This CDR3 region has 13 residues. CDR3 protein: CATYGALADTQYF. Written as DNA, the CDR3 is TGTGCCACCTACGGAGCTCTTGCGGATACGCAGTATTTT.